The 21 T cell receptor beta chains listed next were all sequenced from one sample in a study of blood T cell repertoires in COVID-19. Profiling relied on immunoSEQ multiplex PCR, and the TCRdb table lists in-frame clones only, not all of them. The data show tens of thousands of clones, with over 75% seen just once and around 40% held by the top ten. The sample consisted of peripheral blood. These receptors were collected from a human donor in a cohort sampled during active COVID-19.

This chain uses TRBV19 with TRBJ1-6, with TRBD1 identical over 7 bases. The germline V gene has CDR1 LNHDA and CDR2 SQIVND (reference sequence). The CDR3 spans 15 residues. V lost 5 bases and J lost 7; bases outside the gene matches: 8. The CDR3 region has the DNA TGTGCCAGTAGTTCTCGACAGGGACGGAATTCACCCCTCCACTTT. Amino acids: CASSSRQGRNSPLHF.

This sequence joins TRBV12-3 or TRBV12-4 and TRBJ1-2, with D possibly TRBD1 on 6 matching bases. The V end lost 3 bases, the J end lost 2 bases, and 7 bases lay between the germline ends. CDR3 length: 13 residues. Written as DNA, the CDR3 is TGTGCCAGCAGTTTCCAGGGGAACTATGGCTACACCTTC. This translates into CASSFQGNYGYTF.

The V call is TRBV25-1, the J call TRBJ2-2, with TRBD1 as a possible D gene (5 bases). The CDR3 runs 16 residues. The ends were cut back, 1 base at V and 1 base at J, with 10 bases in the middle. The germline V gene encodes CDR1 MGHDK and CDR2 SYGVNS. This CDR3 is CASSEWGSENTGELFF. DNA of the CDR3: TGTGCCAGCAGTGAATGGGGCAGTGAGAACACCGGGGAGCTGTTTTTT.

The rearrangement uses TRBV10-3 and TRBJ1-3, with D perhaps matching TRBD1 (6 bases). The CDR3 runs 17 residues. Germline lookup yields CDR1 ENHRY and CDR2 SYGVKD. V was cut by 2 bases and J by 0 bases, with 14 bases left in between. The CDR3: CAISEAARTVSGNTIYF. The DNA for the CDR3 is TGTGCCATCAGTGAGGCAGCGCGGACAGTCTCTGGAAACACCATATATTTT.

The CDR3: CAISAGDLSTSGANVLTF. The CDR3 DNA follows: TGTGCCATCAGTGCGGGGGACCTTTCAACTTCTGGGGCCAACGTCCTGACTTTC. The rearrangement links TRBV10-3 to TRBJ2-6; D might be TRBD2 (6 bases). CDR1 ENHRY and CDR2 SYGVKD come from the germline V gene. Trimming shortened V by 4 bases and J by 1 base, and 17 bases separated the two germline ends. CDR3 size: 18 residues.

The V gene is TRBV3-1 (or the pseudogene TRBV3-2), the J gene TRBJ1-4; 7 nucleotides align to TRBD1. Germline lookup yields CDR1 LGHDT and CDR2 YNNKEL (reference sequence). V lost 4 bases and J lost 3; bases outside the gene matches: 8. This CDR3 is 16 amino acids long. As DNA, the CDR3 is TGTGCCAGCAGCCGAGTTGACAGGGTGGCTAATGAAAAACTGTTTTTT. Protein: CASSRVDRVANEKLFF.

The DNA for the CDR3 is TGTGCCACCAGTGACCCCGGGACTAGCGGGTGGAACACCGGGGAGCTGTTTTTT. Its translation is CATSDPGTSGWNTGELFF. The chain uses TRBV24-1 and TRBJ2-2; 12 bases agree with TRBD2. CDR1 and CDR2 from the germline V gene are KGHDR and SFDVKD. The V and J ends lost 4 bases and 1 base, in that order; junction bases with no gene match: 6. The CDR3 consists of 18 residues.

V gene TRBV6-5 combines with J gene TRBJ1-1, with 9 nucleotides matching TRBD1. Looked up from germline, CDR1 is MNHEY and CDR2 is SVGAGI. The CDR3 is 13 residues long. The ends lost 7 bases at V and 6 bases at J; junction bases unmatched: 6. In DNA, the CDR3 is TGTGCCAGCATGTGGGACAGGGAATCTGAAGCTTTCTTT. Translating gives CASMWDRESEAFF.

The V call is TRBV15, the J call TRBJ2-2, with TRBD2 identical over 14 bases. Germline-derived CDR1 and CDR2 are LNHNV and YYDKDF (reference sequence). The trim removed 3 bases at V and 6 bases at J, leaving 0 bases unmatched. The CDR3 has 15 amino acids. DNA for the CDR3: TGTGCCACCAGCAGGACTAGCGGGGGGGCCGGGGAGCTGTTTTTT. Translating gives CATSRTSGGAGELFF.

V and J are TRBV3-1 (or the pseudogene TRBV3-2) and TRBJ2-1; the match to TRBD1 covers 8 bases. The CDR3 is made up of 17 amino acids. With V trimmed by 1 base and J by 4 bases, 9 bases remained unmatched. CDR1 is LGHDT and CDR2 is YNNKEL in the germline V gene (reference sequence). The CDR3 nucleotides read TGTGCCAGCAGCCAAGCTAGTGGACAGGGTTTTTACAATGAGCAGTTCTTC. As protein: CASSQASGQGFYNEQFF.

The V and J genes are TRBV5-6 and TRBJ1-6, with D hard to call. V was shortened by 0 bases and J by 6 bases, with 7 bases between the two germline ends. In germline, CDR1 is SGHDT, CDR2 YYEEEE. The CDR3 spans 14 residues. The chain's CDR3 is CASSLEQINSPLHF. In nucleotides, the CDR3 is TGTGCCAGCAGCTTGGAACAGATTAATTCACCCCTCCACTTT.

The CDR3 coding sequence is TGTGCCAGCAGTTCCCGGACTCCTGAAGAGACCCAGTACTTC. It yields the protein CASSSRTPEETQYF. J is TRBJ2-5 and V is TRBV6-2 or TRBV6-3; weak D call: TRBD2 (5 bases). CDR1 and CDR2 from the germline V gene are MNHEY and SVGEGT. This CDR3 region has 14 residues. V was trimmed by 4 bases and J by 3 bases, leaving 12 bases between them.

The chain employs TRBV7-2 and TRBJ1-5; D is uncertain. CDR1 and CDR2 (germline): SGHTA, FQGNSA. CDR3 length: 14 amino acids. V lost 3 bases and J 5 bases, leaving 11 bases between the germline ends. The CDR3 protein is CASSFNGGDQPQHF. In nucleotides, the CDR3 is TGTGCCAGCAGCTTTAATGGCGGAGATCAGCCCCAGCATTTT.

This chain links TRBV27 with TRBJ2-3; 7 positions agree with TRBD2. Germline V CDR1 and CDR2: MNHEY, SMNVEV (reference sequence). The CDR3 length is 15 residues. Trimming took 4 bases from V and 4 from J; bases not matched to a gene: 8. The CDR3 sequence is CASSSPRGNSDTQYF. The CDR3, as DNA: TGTGCCAGCAGTTCACCGCGGGGGAATTCAGATACGCAGTATTTT.

J is TRBJ1-6 and V is TRBV19; 8 positions match TRBD1. This CDR3 spans 17 amino acids. The germline gives CDR1 LNHDA, CDR2 SQIVND (reference sequence). V lost 5 bases and J lost 7; bases outside the gene matches: 13. CDR3 amino acids: CASSLAPRTGSNSPLHF. DNA of the CDR3: TGTGCCAGTAGTCTCGCCCCGCGGACAGGGAGCAATTCACCCCTCCACTTT.

V gene TRBV24-1 combines with J gene TRBJ2-1; D is uncertain. V shed 3 bases and J shed 0 bases, with 11 bases lying between them. This CDR3 spans 16 amino acids. CDR1 and CDR2 from the germline V gene are KGHDR and SFDVKD. CDR3 amino acids: CATSDLQDPSYNEQFF. The CDR3 DNA is TGTGCCACCAGTGATCTCCAGGATCCCTCCTACAATGAGCAGTTCTTC.

The chain links TRBV3-1 (or the pseudogene TRBV3-2) to TRBJ2-2; D possibly corresponds to TRBD1 (6 bases). Per the germline V gene, CDR1 is LGHDT and CDR2 is YNNKEL (reference sequence). The CDR3 contains 13 residues. Between the trimmed V and J ends, which lost 4 bases and 7 bases, there was a span of 10 bases. The CDR3 loop is CASSPSGDGELFF. For the CDR3, the DNA is TGTGCCAGCAGCCCATCAGGGGACGGGGAGCTGTTTTTT.

This clone was detected only a few times. V and J are TRBV4-3 and TRBJ2-5; 9 bases map to TRBD1. V shed 3 bases, J shed 6 bases, and the junction held 8 bases outside the gene matches. The germline CDR1 and CDR2 sequences are LGHNA and YSLEER. This CDR3 has 15 amino acids. DNA of the CDR3: TGCGCCAGCAGCCAGGACTACGACAGGGGGAAGACCCAGTACTTC. Protein: CASSQDYDRGKTQYF.

V and J are TRBV5-4 and TRBJ2-2; 9 bases are shared with TRBD2. Germline V gene data show CDR1 as SGHNT and CDR2 as YYREEE (reference sequence). Trimming took 1 base from V and 1 from J; bases not matched to a gene: 2. The CDR3 spans 16 residues. The CDR3 coding sequence is TGTGCCAGCAGCTTGTCAGCGGGAGGGAACACCGGGGAGCTGTTTTTT. This encodes CASSLSAGGNTGELFF.

The rearrangement links TRBV28 to TRBJ2-7, with 8 bases aligning to TRBD1. CDR1 and CDR2 from the germline V gene are MDHEN and SYDVKM. V was clipped by 4 bases and J by 5 bases; unmatched bases: 10. The CDR3 is 15 amino acids. DNA of the CDR3: TGTGCCAGCAGTTCAACTACTCCGGACAGGGACGAGCAGTACTTC. As protein: CASSSTTPDRDEQYF.

This rearrangement joins TRBV19 to TRBJ1-2; a weak D match, TRBD1 (5 bases). With 1 base removed from V and 7 bases from J, the gap between germline ends came to 7 bases. Germline-derived CDR1 and CDR2 are LNHDA and SQIVND (reference sequence). CDR3 length: 12 amino acids. CDR3 in DNA: TGTGCCAGTAGTATAGTAGGGGCTGGCTACACCTTC. Protein sequence: CASSIVGAGYTF.